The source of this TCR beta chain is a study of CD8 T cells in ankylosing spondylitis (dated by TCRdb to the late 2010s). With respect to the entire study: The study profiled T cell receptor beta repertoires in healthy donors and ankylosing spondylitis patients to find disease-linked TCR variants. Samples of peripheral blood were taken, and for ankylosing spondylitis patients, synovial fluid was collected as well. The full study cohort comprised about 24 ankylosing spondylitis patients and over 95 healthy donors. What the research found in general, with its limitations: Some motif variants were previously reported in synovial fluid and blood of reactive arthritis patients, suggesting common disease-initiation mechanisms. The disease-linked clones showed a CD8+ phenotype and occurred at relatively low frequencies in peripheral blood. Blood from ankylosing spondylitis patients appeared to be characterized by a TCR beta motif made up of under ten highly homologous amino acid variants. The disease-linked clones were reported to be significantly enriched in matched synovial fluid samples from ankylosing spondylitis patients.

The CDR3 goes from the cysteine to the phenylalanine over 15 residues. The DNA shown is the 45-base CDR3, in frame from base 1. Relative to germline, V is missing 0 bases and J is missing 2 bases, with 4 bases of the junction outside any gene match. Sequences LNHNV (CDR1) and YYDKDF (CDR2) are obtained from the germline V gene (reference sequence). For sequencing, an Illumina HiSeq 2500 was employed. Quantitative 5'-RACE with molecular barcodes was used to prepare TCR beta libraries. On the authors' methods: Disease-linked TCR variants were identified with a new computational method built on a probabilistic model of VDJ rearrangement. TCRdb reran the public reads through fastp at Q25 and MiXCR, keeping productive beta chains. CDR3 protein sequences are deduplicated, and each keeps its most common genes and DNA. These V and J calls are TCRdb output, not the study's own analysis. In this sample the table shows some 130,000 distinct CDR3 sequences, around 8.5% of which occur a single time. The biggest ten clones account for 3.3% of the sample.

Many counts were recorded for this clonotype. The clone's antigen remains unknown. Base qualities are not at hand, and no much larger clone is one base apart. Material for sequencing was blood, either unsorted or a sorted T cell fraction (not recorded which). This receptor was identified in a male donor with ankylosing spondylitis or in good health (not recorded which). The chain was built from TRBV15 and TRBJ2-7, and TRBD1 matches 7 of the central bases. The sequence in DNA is TGTGCCACCAGCAGAGAGGGGACAGCAACCTACGAGCAGTACTTC. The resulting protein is CATSREGTATYEQYF.